The sequence of this T cell receptor (beta chain) was determined in a study of graft-versus-host responses after intestinal transplantation. The germline V and J ends were trimmed by 0 bases and 1 base, with 7 bases remaining between them. The CDR3 loop spans 14 amino acids. Per the germline V gene, CDR1 is SGHDT and CDR2 is YYEEEE. Notes on this clone: What it recognizes is unknown.

Sequencing used immunoSEQ multiplex PCR; TCRdb keeps in-frame clones, though not all of them. The data contain about 120,000 clones, just under 95% of them singletons. The V call is TRBV5-6, the J call TRBJ1-1; D is undetermined. The source was unstimulated CD4+ T cells sorted from spleen or lymph node cells, collected before intestinal transplant. This sequence was found in a human donor who received an intestinal transplant. CDR3 region: CASSLEFRNTEAFF. CDR3 DNA sequence: TGTGCCAGCAGCTTGGAGTTCCGGAACACTGAAGCTTTCTTT. The full variable domain, its missing parts supplied by reference TRBV5-6 and TRBJ1-1, is DAGVTQSPTHLIKTRGQQVTLRCSPKSGHDTVSWYQQALGQGPQFIFQYYEEEERQRGNFPDRFSGHQFPNYSSELNVNALLLGDSALYLCASSLEFRNTEAFFGQGTRLTVV.